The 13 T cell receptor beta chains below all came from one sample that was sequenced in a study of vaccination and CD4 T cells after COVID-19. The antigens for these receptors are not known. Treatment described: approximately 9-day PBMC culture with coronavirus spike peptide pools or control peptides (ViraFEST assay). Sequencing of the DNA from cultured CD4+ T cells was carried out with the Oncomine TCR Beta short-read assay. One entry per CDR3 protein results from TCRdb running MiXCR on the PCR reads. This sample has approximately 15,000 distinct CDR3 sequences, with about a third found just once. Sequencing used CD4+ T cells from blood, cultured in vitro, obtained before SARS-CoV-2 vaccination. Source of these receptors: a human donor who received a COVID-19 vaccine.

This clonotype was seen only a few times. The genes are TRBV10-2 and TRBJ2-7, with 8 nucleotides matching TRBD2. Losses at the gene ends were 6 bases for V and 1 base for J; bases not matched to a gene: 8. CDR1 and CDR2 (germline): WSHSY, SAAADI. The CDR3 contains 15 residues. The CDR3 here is CASSPGGGHSYEQYF. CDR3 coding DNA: TGCGCCAGCAGCCCGGGGGGGGGCCATTCCTACGAGCAGTACTTC.

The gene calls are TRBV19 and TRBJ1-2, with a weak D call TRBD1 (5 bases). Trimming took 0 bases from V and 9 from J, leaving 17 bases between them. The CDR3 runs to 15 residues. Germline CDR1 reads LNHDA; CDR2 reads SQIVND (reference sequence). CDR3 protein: CASSIDGRREGSYTF. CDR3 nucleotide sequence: TGTGCCAGTAGTATAGACGGTCGCAGGGAGGGCAGCTACACCTTC.

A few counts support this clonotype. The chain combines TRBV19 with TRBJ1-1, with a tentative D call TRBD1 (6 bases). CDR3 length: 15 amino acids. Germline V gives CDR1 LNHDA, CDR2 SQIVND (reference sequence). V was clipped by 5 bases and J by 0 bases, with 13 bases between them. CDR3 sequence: CASSYTGTVNTEAFF. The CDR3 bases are TGTGCCAGTAGTTATACAGGGACTGTGAACACTGAAGCTTTCTTT.

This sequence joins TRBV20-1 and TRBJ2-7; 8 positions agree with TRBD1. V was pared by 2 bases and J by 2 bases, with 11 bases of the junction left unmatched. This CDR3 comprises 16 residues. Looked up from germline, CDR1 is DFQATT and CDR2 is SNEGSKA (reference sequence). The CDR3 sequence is CSARIYGRTGTYEQYF. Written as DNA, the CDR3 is TGCAGTGCTAGAATTTACGGCAGGACAGGGACCTACGAGCAGTACTTC.

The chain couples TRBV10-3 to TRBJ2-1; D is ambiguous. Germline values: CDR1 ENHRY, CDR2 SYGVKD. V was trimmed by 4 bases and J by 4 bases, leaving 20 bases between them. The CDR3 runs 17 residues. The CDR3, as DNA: TGTGCCATCAGTGGGCCTGGACGGCAGATAAGTTACAATGAGCAGTTCTTC. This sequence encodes CAISGPGRQISYNEQFF.

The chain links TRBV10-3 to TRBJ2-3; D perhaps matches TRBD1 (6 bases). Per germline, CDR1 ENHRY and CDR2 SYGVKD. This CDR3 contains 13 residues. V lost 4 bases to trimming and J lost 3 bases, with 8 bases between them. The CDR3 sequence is CAISVQGTDTQYF. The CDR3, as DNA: TGTGCCATCAGTGTCCAGGGGACAGATACGCAGTATTTT.

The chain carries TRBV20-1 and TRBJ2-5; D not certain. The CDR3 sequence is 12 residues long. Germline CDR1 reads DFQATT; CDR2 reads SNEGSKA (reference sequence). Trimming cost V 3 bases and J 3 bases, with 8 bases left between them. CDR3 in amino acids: CSASPTKETQYF. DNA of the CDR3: TGCAGTGCTAGTCCCACTAAAGAGACCCAGTACTTC.

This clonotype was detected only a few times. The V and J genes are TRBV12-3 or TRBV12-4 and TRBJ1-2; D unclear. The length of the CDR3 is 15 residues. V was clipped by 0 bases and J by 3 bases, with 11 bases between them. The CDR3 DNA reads TGTGCCAGCAGTTTAGCCGTAAAGATTCACTATGGCTACACCTTC. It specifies CASSLAVKIHYGYTF.

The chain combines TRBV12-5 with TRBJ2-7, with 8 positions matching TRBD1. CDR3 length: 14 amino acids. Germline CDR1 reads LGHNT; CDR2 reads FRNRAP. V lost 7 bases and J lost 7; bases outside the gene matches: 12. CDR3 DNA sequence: TGTGCTAGTGACCTAGGAACAGGGGGATGGGAGCAGTACTTC. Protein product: CASDLGTGGWEQYF.

CDR3 region: CASSDFLTGTAGNTIYF. Written as DNA, the CDR3 is TGTGCCAGCAGTGACTTCCTGACAGGGACCGCTGGAAACACCATATATTTT. V is TRBV6-1 and J is TRBJ1-3; 7 bases align to TRBD1. Trimming took 3 bases from V and 2 from J; bases not matched to a gene: 10. CDR1 is MNHNS and CDR2 is SASEGT in the germline V gene. The CDR3 runs 17 residues.

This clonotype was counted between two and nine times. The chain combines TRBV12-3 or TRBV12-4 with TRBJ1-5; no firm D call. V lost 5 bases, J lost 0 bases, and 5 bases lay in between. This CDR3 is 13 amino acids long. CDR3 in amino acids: CASSDYSNQPQHF. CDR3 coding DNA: TGTGCCAGCAGTGATTATAGCAATCAGCCCCAGCATTTT.

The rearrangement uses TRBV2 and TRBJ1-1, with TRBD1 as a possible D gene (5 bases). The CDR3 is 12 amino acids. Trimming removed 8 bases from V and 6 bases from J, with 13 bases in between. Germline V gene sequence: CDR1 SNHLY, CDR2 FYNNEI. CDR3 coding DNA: TGTGCCAGCGGGACGGGGGACCCTGAAGCTTTCTTT. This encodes CASGTGDPEAFF.

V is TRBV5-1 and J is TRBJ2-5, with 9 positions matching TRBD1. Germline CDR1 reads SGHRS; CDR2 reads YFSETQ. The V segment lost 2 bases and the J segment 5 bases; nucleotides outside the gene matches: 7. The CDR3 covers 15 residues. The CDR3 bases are TGCGCCAGCAGCTTATACCGGGACAGGGAGGAGACCCAGTACTTC. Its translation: CASSLYRDREETQYF.